There are many counts of the clone carrying this T cell receptor (beta chain). The germline V and J ends were trimmed by 4 bases and 12 bases, with 21 bases remaining between them. From germline, CDR1 is KGHDR and CDR2 SFDVKD. This CDR3 has 15 amino acids. Each CDR3 protein gets one entry after TCRdb re-called the RT-PCR reads with MiXCR. Among about 700,000 distinct CDR3 sequences listed, 14% were seen once. The rearrangement links TRBV24-1 to TRBJ2-1; D is tentatively TRBD1 or TRBD2 (5 bases each). The TCR originated in a female donor in good health, serving as a healthy control. Specimen: memory CD4+ T cells from blood. The CDR3 DNA follows: TGTGCCACCAGTGACTATACCGGGACGGGGCTTCGGCAGTTCTTC. Protein product: CATSDYTGTGLRQFF.